These T cell receptor beta chains were read from a single sample in a study of cytomegalovirus exposure and HLA in healthy donors. The data were produced by immunoSEQ multiplex PCR, yet TCRdb's version contains in-frame clones alone and is incomplete. Seen here are some 110,000 clones, 65% to 80% observed once, and the top ten hold approximately 13%. The sample was PBMCs. The receptors here all came from a woman aged 60-75 years in good health and CMV-seropositive. The CDR3 runs from the conserved cysteine through the conserved F or W. The D gene is left open where the match is weak. Clone size is stated in some rows and not others, as once, few, many or a class when expanded.

TRBV10-1	-	-	16	TRBJ1-4	CASTPQGRARNEKLFF	TGCGCCAGCACTCCACAGGGTCGGGCCCGTAATGAAAAACTGTTTTTT
TRBV30	-	-	15	TRBJ1-5	CAWSAGGGVNQPQHF	TGTGCCTGGAGTGCCGGGGGAGGCGTCAATCAGCCCCAGCATTTT
TRBV7-3	-	-	15	TRBJ2-3	CASSMFRGPTDTQYF	TGTGCCAGCAGCATGTTCAGGGGACCCACAGATACGCAGTATTTT
TRBV7-8	-	TRBD1	16	TRBJ2-7	CASSTRTGALSYEQYF	TGTGCCAGCAGCACCCGGACAGGGGCTCTCTCCTACGAGCAGTACTTC
TRBV6-6	-	-	13	TRBJ1-5	CASSYSEDQPQHF	TGTGCCAGCAGTTACTCGGAGGATCAGCCCCAGCATTTT
TRBV6-1	-	-	15	TRBJ1-5	CASSRGAGNPQPQHF	TGTGCCAGCAGTAGAGGCGCAGGGAACCCTCAGCCCCAGCATTTT
TRBV9	-	TRBD1	13	TRBJ1-1	CASSSRPGGEAFF	TGTGCCAGCAGCTCGAGACCAGGGGGCGAAGCTTTCTTT
TRBV4-2	-	-	16	TRBJ2-7	CASSQDSTGIPYEQYF	TGTGCCAGCAGCCAAGACTCTACAGGCATTCCCTACGAGCAGTACTTC
TRBV2	-	-	13	TRBJ1-1	CASLEGHRAEAFF	TGTGCCAGCCTAGAAGGACACAGGGCTGAAGCTTTCTTT
TRBV5-1	-	TRBD2	15	TRBJ2-2	CASSIAGDFSGELFF	TGCGCCAGCAGCATAGCGGGAGATTTCTCCGGGGAGCTGTTTTTT
TRBV5-1	few	-	14	TRBJ1-6	CASREQADNSPLHF	TGCGCCAGCAGAGAACAGGCCGATAATTCACCCCTCCACTTT
TRBV4-1	-	TRBD2	16	TRBJ2-5	CASSQRETSGQETQYF	TGCGCCAGCAGCCAAAGAGAGACTAGCGGGCAAGAGACCCAGTACTTC
TRBV5-4	-	-	14	TRBJ2-7	CASRIDSVTYEQYF	TGTGCCAGCAGAATCGACAGTGTAACCTACGAGCAGTACTTC
TRBV19	-	TRBD2	13	TRBJ2-4	CASSAGRGNIQYF	TGTGCCAGTAGTGCCGGGAGGGGGAACATTCAGTACTTC
TRBV6-4	-	-	16	TRBJ2-2	CASSVVGGVDTGELFF	TGTGCCAGCAGTGTTGTCGGGGGAGTCGACACCGGGGAGCTGTTTTTT
TRBV9	-	-	15	TRBJ2-6	CASSVGQSGANVLTF	TGTGCCAGCAGCGTTGGTCAGTCTGGGGCCAACGTCCTGACTTTC
TRBV7-9	once	TRBD1	14	TRBJ1-2	CASSLTGQGNGYTF	TGTGCCAGCAGTCTTACAGGACAGGGGAATGGCTACACCTTC